The next 18 T cell receptor beta chains were all read from a single sample in a study of T cells in Graves' hyperthyroidism and ophthalmopathy. Amplified regions were TCR beta CDR3 sequences from RNA transcripts. The TCR CDR3 was amplified in a first-round RT-PCR using the HTBI primer set. TCRdb re-called the multiplex PCR reads with MiXCR, one entry per CDR3 protein. The sample carries 400,000 to 500,000 distinct CDR3 sequences, roughly 14% recorded once. Source material: blood. The receptors were sampled from a woman between 18 and 29 years old with Graves' hyperthyroidism.

The chain links TRBV11-2 to TRBJ2-1; 13 bases line up with TRBD2. The V and J ends lost 6 bases and 8 bases, in that order; junction bases with no gene match: 7. The CDR3 spans 15 residues. Germline values: CDR1 SGHAT, CDR2 FQNNGV. The CDR3 protein is CASRRLAGGSHEQFF. Here the CDR3 DNA reads TGTGCCAGCAGAAGACTAGCGGGAGGTTCTCATGAGCAGTTCTTC.

The table lists this clonotype with many counts. V and J are TRBV6-1 and TRBJ1-6, with 7 bases identical to TRBD1. The CDR3 has 14 residues. Trimming removed 6 bases from V and 9 bases from J; junction bases left unmatched: 8. The germline V gene encodes CDR1 MNHNS and CDR2 SASEGT. In nucleotides, the CDR3 is TGTGCCAGCAGGTCGATGGGACAGACTTCACCCCTCCACTTT. Amino acid sequence: CASRSMGQTSPLHF.

The sample holds many counts of this clonotype. The V gene is TRBV5-1, the J gene TRBJ2-2, with D perhaps matching TRBD2 (6 bases). Trimming pared 5 bases from V and 6 bases from J, leaving 17 bases between. The germline gives CDR1 SGHRS, CDR2 YFSETQ. This CDR3 is built from 15 residues. The CDR3 reads CASRLAGDRPGELFF. The DNA of the CDR3 is TGCGCCAGCAGACTAGCCGGGGACCGGCCCGGGGAGCTGTTTTTT.

The chain uses TRBV4-1 and TRBJ1-4; TRBD1 agrees at 7 bases. CDR1 and CDR2 from the germline V gene are MGHRA and YSYEKL. J lost 7 bases, V lost 6 bases, and 14 bases had no gene match. The CDR3 has 16 residues. The CDR3 sequence is CASSRPSQGDFEKLFF. CDR3 nucleotide sequence: TGCGCCAGCAGTCGACCCTCCCAGGGGGATTTTGAAAAACTGTTTTTT.

This clonotype was counted at least ten times. The CDR3 loop is CASSLVAGSVNSPLHF. In nucleotides, the CDR3 is TGCGCCAGCAGCTTGGTCGCAGGGTCGGTGAATTCACCCCTCCACTTT. V and J are TRBV5-1 and TRBJ1-6, with D perhaps matching TRBD1 (5 bases). The CDR3 totals 16 residues. Germline V gene data show CDR1 as SGHRS and CDR2 as YFSETQ. Trimming left V 0 bases short and J 7 bases short, with 14 bases between.

This clonotype came up many times. This rearrangement joins TRBV30 to TRBJ1-5, with TRBD1 matching over 7 bases. The CDR3 loop spans 13 amino acids. CDR1 is GTSNPN and CDR2 is SVGIG in the germline V gene (reference sequence). Trimming at V came to 0 bases and at J to 6 bases, leaving 2 bases not matched to a gene. The CDR3 region is CAWSVQGIQPQHF. In DNA, the CDR3 is TGTGCCTGGAGTGTACAGGGGATTCAGCCCCAGCATTTT. The entire variable domain, with the rest obtained from reference TRBV30 and TRBJ1-5, is as follows: SQTIHQWPATLVQPVGSPLSLECTVEGTSNPNLYWYRQAAGRGLQLLFYSVGIGQISSEVPQNLSASRPQDRQFILSSKKLLLSDSGFYLCAWSVQGIQPQHFGDGTRLSIL.

This clonotype was seen a handful of times. The J gene is TRBJ1-1, the V gene TRBV19, with D perhaps TRBD1 (6 bases). V was trimmed by 3 bases and J by 5 bases, leaving 13 bases between them. The CDR3 has 14 amino acids. CDR1 and CDR2 (germline): LNHDA, SQIVND (reference sequence). This chain's CDR3 is CASSMSRGMTEAFF. CDR3 bases: TGTGCCAGTAGTATGAGCAGGGGAATGACTGAAGCTTTCTTT.

This clonotype was counted at least ten times. This sequence joins TRBV7-2 and TRBJ2-7; tentatively, D is TRBD1 (6 bases). CDR1 and CDR2 from the germline V gene are SGHTA and FQGNSA. V shed 4 bases and J shed 5 bases, with 12 bases lying between them. This CDR3 has 13 residues. The CDR3 loop is CASSSSQGDEQYF. The CDR3 nucleotides read TGTGCCAGCAGCTCCTCACAGGGAGACGAGCAGTACTTC. Supplemented by reference TRBV7-2 and TRBJ2-7, the full variable domain reads GAGVSQSPSNKVTEKGKDVELRCDPISGHTALYWYRQSLGQGLEFLIYFQGNSAPDKSGLPSDRFSAERTGGSVSTLTIQRTQQEDSAVYLCASSSSQGDEQYFGPGTRLTVT.

This clonotype has ten or more counts. The V gene is TRBV12-3 or TRBV12-4, the J gene TRBJ2-2; D is unclear. V lost 4 bases and J 0 bases, leaving 12 bases between the germline ends. The length of the CDR3 is 16 residues. Here the CDR3 DNA reads TGTGCCAGCAGTTGGACCACTATAGCGAACACCGGGGAGCTGTTTTTT. Protein: CASSWTTIANTGELFF.

The chain is built from TRBV10-3 and TRBJ1-5, with a possible D match to TRBD1 (5 bases). V lost 3 bases, J lost 4 bases, and 10 bases lay in between. This CDR3 contains 14 residues. The V gene's germline CDR1 is ENHRY and CDR2 SYGVKD. This chain's CDR3 is CAISDSQGNQPQHF. In DNA, the CDR3 is TGTGCCATCAGTGACTCCCAGGGTAATCAGCCCCAGCATTTT.

At least ten counts were recorded for this clonotype. V gene TRBV10-1 combines with J gene TRBJ2-7; D possibly corresponds to TRBD1 (6 bases). Trimming took 0 bases from V and 4 from J, leaving 22 bases between them. The CDR3 consists of 18 residues. The germline V gene has CDR1 WNHNN and CDR2 SYGVQD (reference sequence). The CDR3 region is CASSESGSQGPIRYEQYF. The CDR3 coding sequence is TGCGCCAGCAGTGAGTCGGGTTCACAGGGCCCAATAAGGTACGAGCAGTACTTC.

In this sample, this clonotype turned up many times. The chain has TRBV24-1 and TRBJ2-3; D is undetermined. Germline lookup yields CDR1 KGHDR and CDR2 SFDVKD. The V end was cut by 9 bases, the J end by 1 base, with 22 bases between. The CDR3 is made up of 17 amino acids. DNA for the CDR3: TGTGCCACCTACCCCTCCTTAGGCCTGACCCGCACAGATACGCAGTATTTT. It codes for CATYPSLGLTRTDTQYF.

Many counts were recorded for this clonotype. The V call is TRBV12-3 or TRBV12-4, the J call TRBJ1-1; possibly TRBD1 for D (5 bases). Trimming removed 7 bases from V and 2 bases from J, with 17 bases in between. The CDR3 extends over 15 amino acids. The CDR3, as DNA: TGTGCCAGCACCACTCCATGGGGCAGTAACACTGAAGCTTTCTTT. It codes for CASTTPWGSNTEAFF.

The J gene is TRBJ1-1, the V gene TRBV20-1; no definite D call. V lost 2 bases to trimming and J lost 8 bases, with 9 bases between them. This CDR3 region has 11 residues. Germline V CDR1 and CDR2: DFQATT, SNEGSKA (reference sequence). CDR3 protein: CSARHISEAFF. The CDR3 DNA sequence: TGCAGTGCTAGACACATTTCAGAAGCTTTCTTT.

This clonotype occurred many times. The genes are TRBV11-2 and TRBJ2-3; tentative D call: TRBD2 (6 bases). Germline V gene lookup returns CDR1 SGHAT and CDR2 FQNNGV. V was pared by 1 base and J by 0 bases, with 11 bases between. The CDR3 contains 16 residues. The CDR3 spells CASSLVLATSTDTQYF. The CDR3, as DNA: TGTGCCAGCAGCTTAGTCCTAGCGACTAGCACAGATACGCAGTATTTT. The complete variable domain, with remaining parts taken from reference TRBV11-2 and TRBJ2-3, reads EAGVAQSPRYKIIEKRQSVAFWCNPISGHATLYWYQQILGQGPKLLIQFQNNGVVDDSQLPKDRFSAERLKGVDSTLKIQPAKLEDSAVYLCASSLVLATSTDTQYFGPGTRLTVL.

This clonotype showed up many times. The chain's CDR3 is CASSWLRTGAPRTGNTIYF. CDR3 DNA sequence: TGTGCCAGCAGCTGGCTCCGGACAGGGGCGCCCCGAACTGGAAACACCATATATTTT. The chain uses TRBV11-2 and TRBJ1-3; 9 nucleotides match TRBD1. The germline gives CDR1 SGHAT, CDR2 FQNNGV. Trimming removed 4 bases from V and 2 bases from J; junction bases left unmatched: 15. The length of the CDR3 is 19 residues.

This chain joins TRBV19 and TRBJ1-1, with D possibly matching TRBD1 (5 bases). Germline-derived CDR1 and CDR2 are LNHDA and SQIVND (reference sequence). Trimming cost V 9 bases and J 0 bases, with 8 bases left between them. This CDR3 has 12 amino acids. CDR3 loop: CASGRVNTEAFF. The CDR3 DNA reads as TGTGCCAGCGGCAGGGTGAACACTGAAGCTTTCTTT.

The rearrangement links TRBV27 to TRBJ2-7; 11 nucleotides line up with TRBD2. The CDR3 runs to 15 residues. The V segment lost 3 bases and the J segment 2 bases; nucleotides outside the gene matches: 3. CDR1 is MNHEY and CDR2 is SMNVEV in the germline V gene (reference sequence). CDR3 sequence reads: CASSFSLAGAYEQYF. In DNA, the CDR3 is TGTGCCAGCAGTTTCTCACTAGCGGGGGCCTACGAGCAGTACTTC.